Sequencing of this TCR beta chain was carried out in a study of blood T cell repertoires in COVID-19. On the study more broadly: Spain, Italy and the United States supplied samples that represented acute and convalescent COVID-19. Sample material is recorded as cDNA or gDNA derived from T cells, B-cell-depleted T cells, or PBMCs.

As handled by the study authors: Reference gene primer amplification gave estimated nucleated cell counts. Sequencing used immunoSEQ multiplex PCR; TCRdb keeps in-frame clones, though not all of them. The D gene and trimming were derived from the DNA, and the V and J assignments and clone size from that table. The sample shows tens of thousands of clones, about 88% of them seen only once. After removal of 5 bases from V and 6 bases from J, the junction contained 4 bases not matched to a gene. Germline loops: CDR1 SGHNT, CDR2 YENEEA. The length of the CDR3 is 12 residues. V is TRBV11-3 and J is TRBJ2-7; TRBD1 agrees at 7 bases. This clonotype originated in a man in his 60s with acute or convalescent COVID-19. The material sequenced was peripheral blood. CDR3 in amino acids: CASSLGTAEQYF. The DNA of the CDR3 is TGTGCCAGCAGCCTTGGGACAGCCGAGCAGTACTTC.